This T cell receptor (beta chain) was sequenced during a study of PD-1 blockade in classical Hodgkin lymphoma (TCRdb year 2020). Describing the broader study: Nivolumab dosing was 3 mg/kg intravenously every 2 weeks, continuing until either disease progression or unacceptable toxicity. The study used CyTOF and TCR beta sequencing to define a peripheral blood immune signature of response to PD-1 blockade in classical Hodgkin lymphoma.

Here is what the overall study found, with its caveats: Among trial patients, those achieving complete response had baseline diversity similar to that of newly diagnosed patients, while diversity was significantly lower in partial responders and progressors. Baseline TCR diversity was reported to be lower in newly diagnosed patients than in healthy donors, and even lower in relapsed/refractory patients. By C4D1, a significant rise was seen in CD4+ TCR diversity but not in CD8+ TCR diversity (p=0.0027 vs p=0.16), and the rise was most apparent among complete responders (p=0.02). The study was limited to a single clinical trial cohort, and causes of repertoire differences, possibly disease activity or prior therapy, remained undefined. Lower diversity was observed in patients in whom nivolumab was started less than 1 year after ASCT, and these patients were excluded from later analyses so that confounding by immune reconstitution would be avoided.

With regard to this clone: Its antigen remains undetermined. Base qualities were left out, and no much larger clone turns up one base away.

Interpreted using the paper, the time point label stands for: cycle 4 day 1 (C4D1), after 5 to 7 weeks of nivolumab. Relapse after autologous stem cell transplantation had occurred in all trial patients, and cohorts A, B and C were distinguished by prior brentuximab vedotin exposure. Using a Miltenyi CD8+ T cell isolation kit, CD8+ T cells were purified from thawed PBMCs through magnetic negative selection. The trial cohort was composed of 56 patients with relapsed/refractory classical Hodgkin lymphoma, for whom complete response, partial response or progressive disease was recorded as best overall response. In the multi-cohort phase II CheckMate 205 trial, trial patients received single-agent nivolumab. An independent review committee assessed best overall response by applying the 2007 International Working Group response criteria. Trial PBMCs were obtained immediately prior to nivolumab initiation (C1D1) and on therapy at cycle 2 day 1 and cycle 4 day 1. Peripheral blood was collected in 8 mL Vacutainer Cell Preparation Tubes, from which PBMCs were isolated by centrifugation and then cryopreserved. Purified CD4+ and CD8+ fractions were prepared only for cases with an additional available PBMC sample. Magnetically labelled cells were removed on LS columns in a quadroMACS separator, and the flow-through was retained as the purified fraction.

Genomic DNA was isolated using the Qiagen DNeasy kit from unsorted PBMCs as well as from negatively selected CD4+ and CD8+ fractions. Using primers that anneal to V and J segments, immunoSEQ multiplex PCR amplified the TCR beta CDR3 regions. A synthetic immune receptor repertoire was used to minimize amplification bias, and remaining bias was computationally removed after sequencing. Processing in the source paper ran as follows. Repertoire diversity was quantified as the Shannon entropy index using custom Python scripts. The unsorted, CD4+ and CD8+ repertoires were each analyzed separately, with the exception of combined analyses, where CD4+ and CD8+ sequences were merged in silico. A clone was considered expanded if an increase in frequency of at least 2-fold after treatment relative to C1D1 was found, and a pseudocount of 0.5 was applied to clones undetected at baseline. Clones with 0 or 1 copy at C1D1 were defined as singleton clones, while clones with 2 or more copies were defined as non-singleton clones. Clones expanded in unsorted samples were labelled as CD4+, CD8+ or unknown by matching protein sequences in sorted samples from the same patient. Wilcoxon tests were applied to paired samples to test diversity changes from C1D1 to C4D1. TCRdb holds this immuneACCESS table with in-frame rearrangements only. Some clones are missing; in checked studies, unresolved V genes explain under half, and the rest has no known cause. That table supplies the V and J calls and clone size; D and trimming were determined from the DNA. The sample profile shows around 8,400 clones; 82% of them were found once. The ten largest make up approximately 26% of the sample.

Material: CD8+ T cells from blood, obtained before the fourth cycle of nivolumab. This sequence originates from a human donor with classical Hodgkin lymphoma.

The nucleotide sequence is TGTGCCAGCAGCTTTACCCTGCCCCGGACAGGGGGTGGCGAGCAGTACTTC. Its amino acids are CASSFTLPRTGGGEQYF. The chain joins TRBV5-6 to TRBJ2-7, with 10 middle bases fitting TRBD1. Reading the germline V gene gives CDR1 SGHDT and CDR2 YYEEEE. The CDR3 has 17 amino acids, counting the end cysteine and phenylalanine. The CDR3 DNA has 51 bases and is translated from base 1. Germline trimming amounts to 2 bases on V and 6 bases on J, with 14 as the count of junction bases outside the gene matches.